The present T cell receptor beta chain was sequenced within a study of shared clonotypes between healthy human individuals. Overall study: A couple of women and three men aged 18 to 49 served as donors.

CDR3 length equals 16 residues. Looked up from germline, CDR1 is LNHDA and CDR2 is SQIVND (reference sequence). Unmatched junction bases numbered 8, after V lost 5 bases and J lost 1 base. Sequencing was performed with immunoSEQ multiplex PCR; in TCRdb, only in-frame clones are kept and a portion is missing. The profile shows a few hundred thousand clones, around 81% of them singletons. This receptor was identified in a woman aged 35 to 49 in good health. Some clones in this sample may be carry-over from other donors' samples. This chain uses TRBV19 with TRBJ2-7, with TRBD1 identical over 10 bases. The sample consisted of PBMCs. CDR3 amino acids: CASSLSRDRGSYEQYF. In nucleotides, the CDR3 is TGTGCCAGTAGTCTCTCCCGGGACAGGGGTTCCTACGAGCAGTACTTC.